These 10 T cell receptor beta chains originate from one sample sequenced in a study of T cells in Graves' hyperthyroidism and ophthalmopathy. Amplified regions were TCR beta CDR3 sequences from RNA transcripts. HTBI primers drove first-round RT-PCR of the TCR CDR3. Via MiXCR, TCRdb re-called the multiplex PCR reads, giving one row per CDR3 protein. Of 300,000 to 400,000 distinct CDR3 sequences listed, 20% to 25% are singletons. Sequencing input: blood. The source of these receptors is a woman in her forties or fifties with Graves' hyperthyroidism.

This clonotype was detected many times. The V and J genes are TRBV11-2 and TRBJ2-7; D unresolved. The germline V gene has CDR1 SGHAT and CDR2 FQNNGV. This CDR3 has 12 residues. With 6 bases removed from V and 5 bases from J, the gap between germline ends came to 11 bases. CDR3 coding DNA: TGTGCCAGCAGACGGTATGGTAACGAGCAGTACTTC. Amino acid sequence: CASRRYGNEQYF.

CDR3 in DNA: TGTGCCAGCAGTTTTTCAGGGTCTGGGGCCAACGTCCTGACTTTC. It translates to CASSFSGSGANVLTF. This chain joins TRBV28 and TRBJ2-6; possibly TRBD1 for D (5 bases). The CDR3 runs 15 residues. Germline values: CDR1 MDHEN, CDR2 SYDVKM. V lost 3 bases to trimming and J lost 1 base, with 7 bases between them.

The chain has TRBV3-1 and TRBJ1-6; perhaps TRBD1 as D (6 bases). V was trimmed by 1 base and J by 11 bases, leaving 30 bases between them. The CDR3 consists of 20 residues. Per the germline V gene, CDR1 is LGHDT and CDR2 is YNNKEL (reference sequence). The CDR3 coding sequence is TGTGCCAGCAGCCAAGTCTCTCCGGGACTAGCGGGGGCCAATCGGGCACCCCTCCACTTT. It yields the protein CASSQVSPGLAGANRAPLHF.

Concerning this clonotype: Since a much larger clone is just one base distant, this may be a read error. The rearrangement joins TRBV12-3 or TRBV12-4 to TRBJ2-2, with D possibly matching TRBD2 (5 bases). There are 17 residues in the CDR3. V dropped 5 bases and J dropped 1 base, with 17 bases sitting between them. CDR3 sequence: CASSLVGLPLNTGELFF. In nucleotides, the CDR3 is TGTGCCAGCAGTCTAGTAGGACTTCCTCTGAACACCGGGGAGCTGTTTTTT.

The chain links TRBV10-3 to TRBJ2-2, with D uncertain. Trimming took 6 bases from V and 3 from J, leaving 11 bases between them. CDR1 and CDR2 from the germline V gene are ENHRY and SYGVKD. The CDR3 has 14 amino acids. The CDR3 sequence is CAIRKGWDTGELFF. CDR3 DNA: TGTGCCATCAGGAAAGGGTGGGACACCGGGGAGCTGTTTTTT.

This clonotype was found many times. The chain is built from TRBV27 and TRBJ1-2; D remains ambiguous. The V and J ends lost 1 base and 2 bases respectively, with 5 bases between them. Germline CDR1 is MNHEY and CDR2 is SMNVEV (reference sequence). CDR3 length: 13 residues. The CDR3: CASSLYRNYGYTF. The CDR3 DNA reads as TGTGCCAGCAGTTTATACCGGAACTATGGCTACACCTTC.

The chain has TRBV15 and TRBJ2-3; 8 positions match TRBD2. V trimming: 5 bases; J trimming: 4 bases; junction bases outside the gene matches: 14. This CDR3 has 17 amino acids. Germline V gives CDR1 LNHNV, CDR2 YYDKDF (reference sequence). The CDR3 DNA is TGTGCCACCAGCTCCCCCCTCGATCCGGGAGGGCCAGATACGCAGTATTTT. It codes for CATSSPLDPGGPDTQYF.

This clonotype was counted only a few times. Germline is not matched at one junction end, which may reflect a read error. V gene TRBV11-3 combines with J gene TRBJ2-5; possibly TRBD2 for D (5 bases). Germline CDR1 reads SGHNT; CDR2 reads YENEEA. This CDR3 is built from 15 residues. The CDR3 DNA sequence: TGTACCAGCAGCTTAGGAGGACCGCGCCAAGAGACCCAGTACTTC. This codes for CTSSLGGPRQETQYF.

This clonotype appeared many times. This sequence joins TRBV29-1 and TRBJ1-1, with D possibly TRBD1 on 5 matching bases. This CDR3 has 14 residues. V was pared by 6 bases and J by 1 base, with 15 bases between. Germline V CDR1 and CDR2: SQVTM, ANQGSEA. The CDR3 nucleotides read TGCAGCGTCCGACTCGGGGCGACGAACACTGAAGCTTTCTTT. Translation: CSVRLGATNTEAFF. The whole variable domain, filled in from reference TRBV29-1 and TRBJ1-1, reads SAVISQKPSRDICQRGTSLTIQCQVDSQVTMMFWYRQQPGQSLTLIATANQGSEATYESGFVIDKFPISRPNLTFSTLTVSNMSPEDSSIYLCSVRLGATNTEAFFGQGTRLTVV.

This clonotype was seen a handful of times. The rearrangement joins TRBV28 to TRBJ1-6; D is unresolved. Germline V gene sequence: CDR1 MDHEN, CDR2 SYDVKM. The ends were cut back, 8 bases at V and 7 bases at J, with 9 bases in the middle. This CDR3 comprises 12 residues. CDR3 DNA: TGTGCCAGCGGAGATCCCAATTCACCCCTCCACTTT. Translated, it gives CASGDPNSPLHF.